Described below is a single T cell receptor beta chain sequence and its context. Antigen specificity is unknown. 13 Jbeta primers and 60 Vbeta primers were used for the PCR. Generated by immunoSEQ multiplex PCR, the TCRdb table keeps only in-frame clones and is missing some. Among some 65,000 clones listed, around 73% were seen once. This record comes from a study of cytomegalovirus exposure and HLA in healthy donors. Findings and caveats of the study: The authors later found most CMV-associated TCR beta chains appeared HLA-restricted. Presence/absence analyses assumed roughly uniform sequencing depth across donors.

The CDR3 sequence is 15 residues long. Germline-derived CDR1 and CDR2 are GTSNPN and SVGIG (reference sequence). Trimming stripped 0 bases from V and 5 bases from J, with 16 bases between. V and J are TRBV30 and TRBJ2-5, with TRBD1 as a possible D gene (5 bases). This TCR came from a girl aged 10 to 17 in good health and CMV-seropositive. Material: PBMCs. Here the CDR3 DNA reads TGTGCCTGGAGTGTTATTATGGGGCCCCGGGAGACCCAGTACTTC. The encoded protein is CAWSVIMGPRETQYF.